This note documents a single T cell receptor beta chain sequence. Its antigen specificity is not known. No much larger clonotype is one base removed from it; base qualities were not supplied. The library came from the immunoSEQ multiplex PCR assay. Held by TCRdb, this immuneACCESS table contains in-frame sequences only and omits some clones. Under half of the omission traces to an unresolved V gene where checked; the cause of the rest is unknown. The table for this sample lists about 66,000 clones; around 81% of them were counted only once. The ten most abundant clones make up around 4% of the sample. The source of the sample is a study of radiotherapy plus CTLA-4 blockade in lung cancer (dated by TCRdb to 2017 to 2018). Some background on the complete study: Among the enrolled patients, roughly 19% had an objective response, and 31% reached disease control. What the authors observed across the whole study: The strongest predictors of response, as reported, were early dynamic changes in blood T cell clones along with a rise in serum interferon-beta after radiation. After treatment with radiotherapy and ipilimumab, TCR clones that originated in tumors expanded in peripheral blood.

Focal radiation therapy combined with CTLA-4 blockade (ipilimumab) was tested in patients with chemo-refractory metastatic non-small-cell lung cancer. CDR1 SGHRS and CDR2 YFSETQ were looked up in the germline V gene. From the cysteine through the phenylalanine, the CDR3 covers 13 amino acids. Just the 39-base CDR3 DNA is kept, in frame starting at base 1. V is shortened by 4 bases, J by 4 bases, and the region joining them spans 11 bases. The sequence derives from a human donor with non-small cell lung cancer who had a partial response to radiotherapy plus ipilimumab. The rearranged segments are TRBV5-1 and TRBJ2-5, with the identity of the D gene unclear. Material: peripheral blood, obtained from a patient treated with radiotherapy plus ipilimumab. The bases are TGCGCCAGCAGCCTTACGGGTCCAGAGACCCAGTACTTC. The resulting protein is CASSLTGPETQYF.